The source of this T cell receptor (beta chain) is a study of regulatory T cells in long-lasting Graves disease. About the research overall: Disease was considered persistent Graves' disease after over 5 years of antithyroid drugs (with positive TSH receptor antibodies).

The sample's time point: persistent/refractory GD, antithyroid drugs over 5 years with positive TRAb. PBMC RNA was the source of the TCR library. Arm-PCR of CDR3 regions and iRepertoire HTBI primers were used to build TCR beta libraries. TCRdb used MiXCR to reprocess the multiplex PCR reads, holding one entry per CDR3 protein. Altogether about 430,000 distinct CDR3 sequences are present, 21% being singletons, with the ten largest covering around 15%. This receptor was taken from a female donor with Graves disease. The source was peripheral blood mononuclear cells (PBMCs), collected when the disease was refractory, from a patient treated with antithyroid drugs.

The chain's CDR3 is CASSVEDRGRVNEQFF. The CDR3 region has the DNA TGTGCCAGCAGCGTAGAGGACCGGGGCCGGGTCAATGAGCAGTTCTTC. This chain uses TRBV9 with TRBJ2-1, with D perhaps assigned TRBD1 or TRBD2 (5 bases each). The CDR3 covers 16 residues. The germline gives CDR1 SGDLS, CDR2 YYNGEE. V lost 0 bases and J 6 bases, leaving 16 bases between the germline ends.